This T cell receptor (beta chain) is from a study of a mutant IDH1 vaccine in newly diagnosed glioma. Study-level points and caveats: It was about 93% of patients that developed vaccine-induced immune responses.

The V end lost 2 bases, the J end lost 3 bases, and 12 bases lay between the germline ends. The germline CDR1 and CDR2 sequences are SGHRS and YFSETQ. The CDR3 covers 14 residues. On this clone: No antigen is known for it.

Generated by immunoSEQ multiplex PCR, the TCRdb table keeps only in-frame clones and is missing some. This table has tens of thousands of clones, 90% appearing once. Time point noted: week 11, during vaccination. A single vaccine dose contained 300 ug of mutant IDH1 20-mer peptide, and topical imiquimod was used with it. The chain uses TRBV5-1 and TRBJ2-7; D might be TRBD1 (7 bases). The sample here was PBMCs, taken from a glioma patient whose treatment included an IDH1 peptide vaccine. The sequence was obtained from a man aged 18 to 29 with glioma. The CDR3 DNA is TGCGCCAGCAGCTTATCAGGGGGGAACTACGAGCAGTACTTC. Its protein is CASSLSGGNYEQYF.